The 11 T cell receptor beta chains listed next were all sequenced from one sample in a study of technical replicates of blood from a handful of donors. Repertoires were generated with immunoSEQ multiplex PCR, while TCRdb's copy carries only in-frame clones and drops some. Of 50,000 to 60,000 clones in the sample, about 95% are singletons; the top ten hold around 2.9%. Sequenced input: PBMCs. These receptors came from a human donor in good health. Some clones in this sample may be carry-over from other donors' samples.

The gene calls are TRBV7-9 and TRBJ2-1; TRBD2 matches at 13 bases. The CDR3 extends over 17 amino acids. Germline V gene data show CDR1 as SEHNR and CDR2 as FQNEAQ (reference sequence). With V trimmed by 0 bases and J by 4 bases, 3 bases remained unmatched. CDR3 protein: CASSLAQGLAGYNEQFF. CDR3 DNA sequence: TGTGCCAGCAGCTTAGCCCAGGGACTAGCGGGATACAATGAGCAGTTCTTC.

CDR3 residues: CSVVSGGLEQYF. Written as DNA, the CDR3 is TGCAGCGTAGTTAGCGGGGGATTAGAGCAGTACTTC. The genes are TRBV29-1 and TRBJ2-7; the match to TRBD2 covers 9 bases. V shed 6 bases, J shed 7 bases, and the junction held 7 bases outside the gene matches. CDR3 length equals 12 residues. The germline V gene encodes CDR1 SQVTM and CDR2 ANQGSEA.

The V gene is TRBV7-2, the J gene TRBJ2-3; 9 bases line up with TRBD2. The J segment lost 3 bases and the V segment lost 8 bases, leaving 6 bases of the junction unmatched. This CDR3 is 14 amino acids long. CDR1 is SGHTA, CDR2 FQGNSA, per germline. The DNA of the CDR3 is TGTGCCAGCTCGGCGGGAGGGGGGACAGATACGCAGTATTTT. Protein sequence: CASSAGGGTDTQYF. The full variable domain, completed using reference TRBV7-2 and TRBJ2-3, is GAGVSQSPSNKVTEKGKDVELRCDPISGHTALYWYRQSLGQGLEFLIYFQGNSAPDKSGLPSDRFSAERTGGSVSTLTIQRTQQEDSAVYLCASSAGGGTDTQYFGPGTRLTVL.

The J gene is TRBJ2-7, the V gene TRBV25-1, with D possibly matching TRBD2 (6 bases). Trimming pared 7 bases from V and 5 bases from J, leaving 18 bases between. CDR1 and CDR2 from the germline V gene are MGHDK and SYGVNS. The CDR3 covers 14 residues. The CDR3 nucleotides read TGTGCCAGCACTGGGCACCCGCGGGAAGACGAGCAGTACTTC. This encodes CASTGHPREDEQYF.

This clone was counted once. This chain links TRBV5-6 with TRBJ2-7; 7 positions match TRBD1. V lost 3 bases, J lost 3 bases, and 6 bases stayed unmatched. Germline CDR1 reads SGHDT; CDR2 reads YYEEEE. This CDR3 has 14 residues. The CDR3 region has the DNA TGTGCCAGCAGCTCCTGGGACAGACACTACGAGCAGTACTTC. Translation gives CASSSWDRHYEQYF. The variable domain in full, completed from reference TRBV5-6 and TRBJ2-7, reads DAGVTQSPTHLIKTRGQQVTLRCSPKSGHDTVSWYQQALGQGPQFIFQYYEEEERQRGNFPDRFSGHQFPNYSSELNVNALLLGDSALYLCASSSWDRHYEQYFGPGTRLTVT.

The rearrangement links TRBV6-5 to TRBJ2-7; 7 nucleotides agree with TRBD2. CDR1 MNHEY and CDR2 SVGAGI come from the germline V gene. The junction had 7 bases not matched to a gene; V was cut back by 6 bases and J by 2 bases. The CDR3 runs 14 residues. The DNA for the CDR3 is TGTGCCAGCAGACGCGAGCGGGGTACCTACGAGCAGTACTTC. As protein: CASRRERGTYEQYF.

The J gene is TRBJ1-1, the V gene TRBV7-3, with D maybe TRBD1 (6 bases). There are 15 residues in the CDR3. Germline values: CDR1 SGHTA, CDR2 FQGTGA. V was pared by 2 bases and J by 4 bases, with 14 bases between. CDR3 sequence (DNA): TGTGCCAGCAGCTTATTTGCAGGGGTCATCACTGAAGCTTTCTTT. As protein: CASSLFAGVITEAFF.

This chain uses TRBV10-2 with TRBJ2-7, with 11 bases identical to TRBD2. From germline, CDR1 is WSHSY and CDR2 SAAADI. Trimming took 6 bases from V and 2 from J; bases not matched to a gene: 3. The CDR3 has 14 amino acids. In nucleotides, the CDR3 is TGCGCCAGCAGCTATAGCGGGGGGGCCTACGAGCAGTACTTC. This translates into CASSYSGGAYEQYF.

The chain has TRBV21-1 and TRBJ2-6; the D call TRBD1 from the table was never checked on the DNA. TRBV21-1 is shown as a pseudogene. This CDR3 is 15 amino acids long. This CDR3 reads CASSKKGDSLLLLTF. As DNA, the CDR3 is TGTGCCAGCAGCAAGAAAGGGGACAGCCTTTTACTCCTGACTTTC.

The rearrangement links TRBV9 to TRBJ2-1, with D perhaps matching TRBD1 (5 bases). CDR3 length equals 15 residues. Germline CDR1 is SGDLS and CDR2 is YYNGEE. V lost 1 base and J lost 5, with 13 bases in between. Here the CDR3 DNA reads TGTGCCAGCAGCGTAACCCCGCTAGGGGACAATGAGCAGTTCTTC. Translated: CASSVTPLGDNEQFF. Variable domain in full (rest from reference TRBV9 and TRBJ2-1): DSGVTQTPKHLITATGQRVTLRCSPRSGDLSVYWYQQSLDQGLQFLIQYYNGEERAKGNILERFSAQQFPDLHSELNLSSLELGDSALYFCASSVTPLGDNEQFFGPGTRLTVL.

In DNA form, the CDR3 reads TGTGCCAGTAGTATAGATAGGGATCCCGGGAATACGCAGTATTTT. It specifies CASSIDRDPGNTQYF. V is TRBV19 and J is TRBJ2-3; D may be TRBD2 (5 bases). This CDR3 region has 15 residues. V was clipped by 0 bases and J by 7 bases, with 14 bases between them. From germline, CDR1 is LNHDA and CDR2 SQIVND (reference sequence).